This T cell receptor (beta chain) was obtained from a study of beta chain features in type 1 diabetes. Study-wide results and limits: Moderate but significant shortening of TCRB CDR3s was recorded in all four CD4+ subsets from Type 1 diabetes patients. Reads derived from cDNA could over-represent cells showing high TCR expression.

Only a few counts were recorded for this clone. No antigen is known for it. Trimming cost V 1 base and J 3 bases, with 9 bases left between them. The V gene's germline CDR1 is ENHRY and CDR2 SYGVKD. The CDR3 sequence is 14 residues long. The entirety of the isolated RNA underwent reverse transcription, so expressed TCRB transcripts were sequenced. Roughly 3.5 million reads per sample on average were obtained from naive, central memory and regulatory T cell samples. The method was immunoSEQ multiplex PCR; TCRdb's version includes in-frame clones alone and lacks a portion of them. The sample includes under 300,000 clones, roughly 20% of them seen just once.

This receptor was identified in a woman in her 40s with type 1 diabetes. Material for sequencing was naive CD4+ T cells from blood. V gene TRBV10-3 combines with J gene TRBJ2-5; a weak D match, TRBD2 (5 bases). The CDR3 here is CAISEYRGKETQYF. In nucleotides, the CDR3 is TGTGCCATCAGTGAGTACCGGGGAAAAGAGACCCAGTACTTC.